This entry concerns a single T cell receptor beta chain. Its antigen is not identified. This table comes from immunoSEQ multiplex PCR, and its TCRdb copy is limited to in-frame clones, with some not included. This sample yields tens of thousands of clones, of which about 88% are seen a single time; about 2% belongs to the top ten. The CDR3 length is 13 residues. J lost 8 bases, V lost 6 bases, and 3 bases had no gene match. Germline CDR1 SGHTA, CDR2 FQGTGA. The entry originates in a study of lymphopenia after photon versus proton radiotherapy. Study-wide findings and caveats: Under photons, naive T cells and diversity fell while effector/memory populations rose. Only patients who died were analyzed for survival; proton advantage is unproven.

Sequenced here: peripheral blood, sampled from a patient treated with proton-based radiotherapy. The receptor was isolated from a man between 60 and 70 years old with pancreatic cancer. The J gene is TRBJ2-2, the V gene TRBV7-3, with TRBD2 matching over 10 bases. In nucleotides, the CDR3 is TGTGCCAGCAGAGCGGGAGGGTCTGGGGAGCTGTTTTTT. It translates to CASRAGGSGELFF.